Reported below is one T cell receptor (beta chain). This clonotype has just a few counts. Its antigen is currently not known. Within one base of it there is no much larger clone, and no base qualities were kept. According to the study, the label for this sample's treatment or condition signals: live attenuated yellow fever vaccine strain. At each blood-draw timepoint, two biological replicates of bulk PBMCs were collected. A standard Ficoll-Paque protocol was used to isolate PBMCs from peripheral blood. RNA was extracted with TriZol from bulk PBMCs, CD4 and CD8 fractions, and dextramer-positive and dextramer-negative fractions. TCR cDNA was made using 5'RACE template switching, a step that added a universal primer site and unique molecular identifiers. Priming for cDNA synthesis came from both the TCR alpha and TCR beta constant segments. Library amplification involved two PCR steps, and the second step added sample barcodes and sequencing adapters. Libraries were sequenced on Illumina HiSeq 2500 (2x100 bp) or NovaSeq (2x150 bp). The study's own analysis went as follows. Reads were demultiplexed and collapsed into UMI consensus sequences with MIGEC, and V(D)J alignment was performed with MiXCR. Vaccine-responding clonotypes were identified with edgeR using replicate PBMC samples, with FDR below 0.01 and a log2 fold change above 5 up to day 15 being required. Each bulk clonotype was labeled CD4 or CD8 based on which sequenced repertoire, CD4 or CD8, contained the clonotype at higher abundance. The raw public reads went through TCRdb reprocessing: fastp at Q25, MiXCR clone calling, in-frame beta chains kept. Rows matching on CDR3 protein sequence are summarized as one entry with the most common DNA and genes. For this entry, the V and J calls and clone size follow TCRdb and not the study's own pipeline. This sample has some 600,000 distinct CDR3 sequences in its table, and about 15% of those were observed once. The leading ten clones occupy 15% to 20% of the sample.

The data are from a study of T cells after yellow fever vaccination (dated by TCRdb to between 2018 and 2020). Regarding the study in general: The SMART-Seq v4 Ultra Low Input RNA kit was used to prepare libraries from fractions with low cell numbers. Two healthy male donors, one aged 18 to 30 and one aged 30 to 40 years, made up the cohort. Blood was drawn at multiple timepoints before and after primary and secondary immunization, with bulk PBMC replicates and cell subsets isolated. To follow T-cell clones before and after primary and booster YFV17D yellow fever vaccination, bulk TCR alpha and beta repertoires were sequenced over time. The research as a whole found: Only two donors were included in the study, so the extent to which the findings can be generalized is limited. Computational filtering was required because FACS-sorted repertoires could contain abundant contaminating clonotypes from the bulk population. A small share of clonotypes occurred in both CD4 and CD8 compartments, likely arising from convergent recombination. After the booster, most clones that had expanded after primary vaccination were detected again (around 97% of CD4 and around 88% of CD8), suggesting broad maintenance of memory. Compared with the primary T-cell response, the secondary T-cell response was faster but weaker, reaching its peak on day 5 rather than on day 15.

Based on the germline V gene, the CDR1 and CDR2 sequences are WSHSY and SAAADI. V lost 0 bases and J lost 5 bases; the stretch between them is 10 bases long. Taken from cysteine to phenylalanine, the CDR3 has 14 residues. CDR3 DNA only is kept here, 42 bases in frame from base 1. The sequence was obtained from a man aged 18-30 years who received the YFV17D yellow fever vaccine. The rearrangement joined TRBV10-2 to TRBJ1-2, with the D gene uncertain. This specimen consisted of PBMCs, obtained less than 6 days after the first yellow fever vaccination. CDR3 region: CASSESGSVYGYTF. The DNA sequence reads TGCGCCAGCAGTGAGTCGGGGTCAGTATATGGCTACACCTTC.